The entry below gives a single T cell receptor beta chain sequence along with its context. Trimming removed 6 bases from V and 4 bases from J, with 14 bases in between. Looked up from germline, CDR1 is SGHRS and CDR2 is YFSETQ. The CDR3 is made up of 14 amino acids. Measured with immunoSEQ multiplex PCR; TCRdb has only the in-frame clones, and not every one. The sample has 45,000 to 55,000 clones, 89% seen once. The sample comes from a study of blood T cell repertoires in COVID-19. Study overall: Researchers got acute and convalescent COVID-19 samples from the United States, Italy and Spain.

The TCR originated in a woman at least 80 years old with acute or convalescent COVID-19. Sample: peripheral blood. The chain joins TRBV5-1 to TRBJ1-5; the D gene is possibly TRBD1 (5 bases). CDR3 sequence: CASTSLPGNQPQHF. Here the CDR3 DNA reads TGCGCCAGCACCTCTCTTCCAGGGAATCAGCCCCAGCATTTT.